Presented here are 7 T cell receptor beta chains from one specimen sequenced in a study of long-term antiretroviral therapy in people with HIV. immunoSEQ v3.0 was run at survey level. Only in-frame clones appear in the TCRdb table, and some are missing; sequencing was by immunoSEQ multiplex PCR. This sample has approximately 18,000 clones, with 77% found just once. Sequencing used unsorted PBMCs, obtained 2.1 to 2.2 years before starting antiretroviral therapy. The receptor set was obtained from a man aged 30 to 45 with HIV.

The genes are TRBV27 and TRBJ2-7; tentative D call: TRBD2 (6 bases). Trimming removed 4 bases at V and 2 bases at J, with 15 bases between. Germline V gene lookup returns CDR1 MNHEY and CDR2 SMNVEV (reference sequence). The CDR3 is made up of 15 amino acids. CDR3 nucleotides: TGTGCCAGCAGTTCCCGGGGAGGACCTCCCTACGAGCAGTACTTC. Translating it yields CASSSRGGPPYEQYF.

This chain connects TRBV7-9 to TRBJ1-1; D remains ambiguous. The ends were cut back, 4 bases at V and 1 base at J, with 10 bases in the middle. CDR1 is SEHNR, CDR2 FQNEAQ, per germline (reference sequence). The CDR3 runs to 14 residues. DNA of the CDR3: TGTGCCAGCAGCTCTCCCCCGGGGAACACTGAAGCTTTCTTT. Translation gives CASSSPPGNTEAFF.

This clone came up once. The chain combines TRBV6-1 with TRBJ1-5; perhaps TRBD1 as D (5 bases). With 5 bases removed from V and 4 bases from J, the gap between germline ends came to 12 bases. This CDR3 contains 14 residues. Germline V lookup: CDR1 MNHNS, CDR2 SASEGT. CDR3 DNA: TGTGCCAGCAGTCCTTATGGGGGAAATCAGCCCCAGCATTTT. Protein product: CASSPYGGNQPQHF.

The chain joins TRBV4-1 to TRBJ2-7; 7 bases match TRBD1. This CDR3 contains 16 residues. CDR1 is MGHRA, CDR2 YSYEKL, per germline. Germline trimming cut 1 base from V and 4 bases from J; bases unmatched to any gene: 10. This CDR3 reads CASSQVQQGSAYEQYF. In DNA form, the CDR3 reads TGCGCCAGCAGCCAAGTTCAACAGGGGAGTGCGTACGAGCAGTACTTC.

This rearrangement joins TRBV18 to TRBJ1-4; 7 bases are a match to TRBD1. V gave up 6 bases and J gave up 5 bases; unmatched junction bases: 9. Germline CDR1 reads KGHSH; CDR2 reads LQKENI. CDR3 size: 15 residues. The CDR3 sequence: CASSRDRTLNEKLFF. DNA of the CDR3: TGTGCCAGCTCTCGGGACAGAACCTTAAATGAAAAACTGTTTTTT.

This chain uses TRBV10-3 with TRBJ2-2; 9 nucleotides agree with TRBD1. CDR1 and CDR2 from the germline V gene are ENHRY and SYGVKD. The CDR3 runs to 17 residues. Losses at the gene ends were 5 bases for V and 1 base for J; bases not matched to a gene: 8. The CDR3: CAISFQDRGQNTGELFF. The CDR3 coding sequence is TGTGCCATCAGTTTCCAGGACAGGGGTCAGAACACCGGGGAGCTGTTTTTT.

V is TRBV7-9 and J is TRBJ1-2; 8 bases line up with TRBD1. Germline V gene sequence: CDR1 SEHNR, CDR2 FQNEAQ (reference sequence). This CDR3 region has 15 residues. V shed 5 bases, J shed 4 bases, and the junction held 9 bases outside the gene matches. The CDR3 here is CASSTSGGSGYGYTF. The CDR3 bases are TGTGCCAGCAGCACCTCAGGGGGCAGCGGCTATGGCTACACCTTC.